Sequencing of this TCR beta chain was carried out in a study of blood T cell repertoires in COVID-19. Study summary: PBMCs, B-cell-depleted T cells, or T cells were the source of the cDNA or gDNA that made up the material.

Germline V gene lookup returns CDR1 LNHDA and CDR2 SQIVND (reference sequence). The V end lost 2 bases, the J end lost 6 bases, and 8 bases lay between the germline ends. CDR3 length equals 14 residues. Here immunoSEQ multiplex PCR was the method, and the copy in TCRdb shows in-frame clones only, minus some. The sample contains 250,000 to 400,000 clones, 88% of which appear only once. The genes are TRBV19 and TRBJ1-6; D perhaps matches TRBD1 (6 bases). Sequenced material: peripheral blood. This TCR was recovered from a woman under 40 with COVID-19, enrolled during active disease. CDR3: CASSIRDTNSPLHF. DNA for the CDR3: TGTGCCAGTAGTATAAGGGACACTAATTCACCCCTCCACTTT.